This TCR beta chain was recovered during a study of blood T cell repertoires in COVID-19 (dated by TCRdb to about 2020). For context, the study as a whole: The collaborator samples originated in the United States, Italy and Spain and spanned the acute and convalescent phases of COVID-19. The prospective study material was composed of cDNA or gDNA derived from T cells, B-cell-depleted T cells, or PBMCs. The dataset comprised deeply sampled blood TCRbeta repertoires from subjects exposed to, actively infected with, or recovered from COVID-19. A freely available public database, intended as a resource for researchers studying the immune response to SARS-CoV-2, is where the repertoires were released. The samples were drawn from the first 160 participants of the ongoing ImmuneRACE study and from over a thousand subjects provided by 6 global collaborators. Nearly every sample came with metadata listing a de-identified subject ID, COVID-19 status, age in years and sex. Where HLA class I and class II types were available, the types were taken from metadata supplied by the sample provider, not from assay-based typing. What the work shows at the level of the full study, not this receptor alone: The quantity of clinical and demographic metadata differed by source and by participant and was supplied without curation.

Enrolling through a virtual design, the prospective study's participants ranged in age from roughly 18 to 100 years and lived across 20 to 25 United States geographic areas. Cohort assignment in the prospective study relied on participant-reported clinical history from a screening survey and a study questionnaire. In the prospective study, whole blood, serum and a nasopharyngeal or oropharyngeal swab were collected from each participant by mobile phlebotomists. Additional blood draws and questionnaires over an approximately 2-month period could optionally be provided by prospective study participants. Blood samples from the prospective study were shipped frozen or at room temperature prior to DNA extraction. Details on this clone: No antigen is known for it. It has no much larger one-base neighbor in the sample; base qualities were not kept.

Relative to germline, V is missing 5 bases and J is missing 2 bases, with 9 bases of the junction outside any gene match. The germline V gene encodes CDR1 SGHNT and CDR2 YENEEA. Measured from the cysteine to the phenylalanine, the CDR3 is 16 residues long. Left in the record is the CDR3 DNA by itself, 48 bases read in frame from the first base. TCRbeta CDR3 regions were amplified from genomic DNA by means of the immunoSEQ Assay, a bias-controlled multiplex PCR. The study's processing was this. The number of nucleated cells in each sample was estimated from the amplification of reference gene primers within the assay. To quantify the absolute abundance of each unique TCRbeta CDR3 rearrangement, sequence reads were collapsed and filtered. For each sample, productive Simpson clonality was calculated by taking the square root of Simpson's diversity index across productive rearrangements. Held by TCRdb, this immuneACCESS table contains in-frame sequences only and omits some clones. Under half of the omission traces to an unresolved V gene where checked; the cause of the rest is unknown. V, J and clone size reflect that table, while D and trimming were determined from the DNA. The sample table holds around 230,000 clones, of which approximately 89% were seen once. The ten largest clonotypes hold roughly 2.4% of the sample.

What was sequenced was PBMCs or T cells enriched from blood (not recorded which). Recombination joined TRBV11-3 with TRBJ2-3; TRBD1 agrees with 8 junctional bases. The origin of this receptor is a woman between 40 and 55 years old with acute COVID-19. The nucleotide sequence reads TGTGCCAGCAGCCCAGGACAGGGTGCTGTCACAGATACGCAGTATTTT. Its amino acids are CASSPGQGAVTDTQYF. The full variable domain, with segments outside the CDR3 supplied by the reference TRBV11-3 and TRBJ2-3 proteins, appears as EAGVVQSPRYKIIEKKQPVAFWCNPISGHNTLYWYLQNLGQGPELLIRYENEEAVDDSQLPKDRFSAERLKGVDSTLKIQPAELGDSAVYLCASSPGQGAVTDTQYFGPGTRLTVL.